This T cell receptor beta chain was profiled in a study of early T cells in non-severe SARS-CoV-2 infection. Study-wide context: From unsorted whole blood, bulk RNA was sequenced, and the chains remained unpaired. Study results and limitations: CD4 and private specificities were missed by VDJdb matching, which favored anti-spike CD8 responses.

V dropped 3 bases and J dropped 4 bases, with 15 bases sitting between them. Germline loops: CDR1 KGHSH, CDR2 LQKENI. The CDR3 consists of 15 residues. Each single cDNA molecule received a unique molecular identifier. TCRdb reprocessed the 5' RACE reads via MiXCR and lists one record per CDR3 protein. The sample lists 60,000 to 75,000 distinct CDR3 sequences, approximately 10% occurring once. In this sample, this clonotype turned up a few times. Its antigen is undetermined. The sequence was collected from an adult who was a healthcare worker with PCR-confirmed SARS-CoV-2 infection or an uninfected control (not recorded which). Here the sequenced sample was whole blood, taken at baseline. The rearrangement uses TRBV18 and TRBJ2-5; maybe TRBD1 (5 bases). In DNA form, the CDR3 reads TGTGCCAGCTCACCGAGACAGCCTCCCGGAGAGACCCAGTACTTC. Translation gives CASSPRQPPGETQYF.